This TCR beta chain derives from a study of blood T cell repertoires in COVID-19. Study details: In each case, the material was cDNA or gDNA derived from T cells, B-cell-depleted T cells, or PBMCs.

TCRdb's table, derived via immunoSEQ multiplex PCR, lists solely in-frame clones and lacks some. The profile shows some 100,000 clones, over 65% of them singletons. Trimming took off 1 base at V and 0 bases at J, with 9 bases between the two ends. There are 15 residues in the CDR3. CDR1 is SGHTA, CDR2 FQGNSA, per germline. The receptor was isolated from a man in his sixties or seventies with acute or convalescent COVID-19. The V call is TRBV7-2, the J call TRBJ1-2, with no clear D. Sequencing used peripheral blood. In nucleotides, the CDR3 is TGTGCCAGCAGCTTAGGCCTATATGCTAACTATGGCTACACCTTC. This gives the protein CASSLGLYANYGYTF. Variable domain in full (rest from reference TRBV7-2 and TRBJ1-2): GAGVSQSPSNKVTEKGKDVELRCDPISGHTALYWYRQSLGQGLEFLIYFQGNSAPDKSGLPSDRFSAERTGGSVSTLTIQRTQQEDSAVYLCASSLGLYANYGYTFGSGTRLTVV.